This T cell receptor beta chain was sequenced in a study of cytotoxic CD8 clonotypes in ibrutinib-treated CLL (dated by TCRdb to about 2021). General notes on the study: The cohort had 11 relapsed/refractory and 15 treatment-naive patients; under 18 were IGHV unmutated. Cryopreserved peripheral blood mononuclear cells were obtained prior to treatment, at the time of response, and at either disease progression or sustained remission. Every sample from remission and from progressive disease was obtained while the patients were still on ibrutinib. Samples averaged 255,043 productive templates and about 94,000 productive rearrangements. Longitudinal samples were obtainable from about 30% of the roughly 86 participants in the trial. Partial responses were observed in about 25 patients and complete responses in 2; after a median follow-up of around 68 months, remission was maintained in approximately 14 patients and progression was observed in approximately 12. The response samples were drawn at a median of 12 months into treatment, with a range of about 6 to 40 months. What the study reported, not specific to this receptor: Sampling times were not matched between patients in sustained remission and patients whose disease was progressing, and lymph node repertoires were not examined. Public clonotypes were rare and either contracted or stayed stable during treatment, and the rise in clonality at ibrutinib response reflected the expansion of private clonotypes. Baseline clonality was found to be higher than that of age-matched healthy donors and was strongly correlated with circulating CD8+ T-cell counts. An increase in clonality was observed at ibrutinib response, with clonality remaining stable during sustained remission and falling back toward baseline at progression.

Regarding this clone: This receptor's antigen is unknown. No per-base quality is available; no much larger clone lies one base away.

The goal of deep resolution MiSeq sequencing was a depth between 1 in 1 million and 1 in 200,000 T cells, and coverage averaged 10x per clonotype. The immunoSEQ hsTCRB Kit was used to generate TCR beta libraries. The paper's processing steps were these. ImmunoSEQ Data Assistant and ImmunoSEQ Analyzer were used for data analysis, and V, D and J genes were assigned according to IMGT definitions. Clonality was computed as one minus normalized Shannon entropy of productive rearrangement frequencies, ranging from 0 to 1. Public clonotype analysis was restricted to overrepresented clonotypes comprising at least 0.05% of each patient's repertoire. Approximately 14 age-matched healthy donor repertoires from immuneACCESS were used as controls for clonality. TCRdb stores this immuneACCESS table with in-frame sequences only. Part of the clones is absent; in the studies checked, under half of the shortfall reflects unresolved V genes, and no reason is known for the rest. The V and J calls and clone size were taken over from that table, and D and trimming were inferred from the DNA. This sample lists 160,000 or so clones; roughly 80% were detected once. In total, the top ten clones hold roughly 1.9% of the sample.

The cysteine opens and the phenylalanine closes a CDR3 of 15 amino acids. This entry keeps only the CDR3 DNA: 45 bases, framed from base 1. The germline V gene encodes CDR1 MNHEY and CDR2 SMNVEV (reference sequence). The V end loses 2 bases and the J end loses 6 bases, and a stretch of 14 bases separates them. This sample's time point label indicates: approximately eleven months on ibrutinib. For TCR beta library preparation, 1.5 to 2 micrograms of genomic DNA were isolated from cryopreserved PBMCs. High-throughput TCR beta sequencing was performed on longitudinal blood samples from CLL patients receiving ibrutinib monotherapy. The patients took part in an open-label, single-center phase 2 trial of ibrutinib monotherapy.

This clonotype was sampled from a human donor with chronic lymphocytic leukemia. The source material was PBMCs, sampled after 12 months of ibrutinib treatment. The chain links TRBV27 with TRBJ1-5; the D gene is perhaps TRBD1, on 5 matching bases. The CDR3 region reads CASSLQLGGGQPQHF. The DNA is TGTGCCAGCAGTTTACAACTGGGGGGGGGTCAGCCCCAGCATTTT.